The clone carrying this T cell receptor (beta chain) was seen more than once but under ten times. Its target is not known. This entry comes from a study of cytomegalovirus exposure and HLA in healthy donors. The study's findings and limits: In an earlier analysis, about 87% or about 30%: the productive usage of most TCR beta V segments. A missense variant in DCLRE1C was later tied to TCR beta V- and J-gene trimming.

PCR was performed using 60 Vbeta and 13 Jbeta primers. Using immunoSEQ multiplex PCR, the repertoire was profiled, and TCRdb retains in-frame clones only, with some absent. This table holds some 180,000 clones, under 85% found once. CDR3 length: 15 residues. The germline gives CDR1 LGHNT, CDR2 FRNRAP. V trimming: 7 bases; J trimming: 0 bases; junction bases outside the gene matches: 4. This receptor was obtained from a male donor in good health and CMV-seronegative. The chain joins TRBV12-5 to TRBJ2-2; 8 nucleotides align to TRBD1. Sample: PBMCs. The CDR3 here is CASAPDRANTGELFF. The CDR3 nucleotides read TGTGCTAGTGCCCCGGACAGGGCGAACACCGGGGAGCTGTTTTTT. The variable domain in full, with the rest retrieved from reference TRBV12-5 and TRBJ2-2, is DARVTQTPRHKVTEMGQEVTMRCQPILGHNTVFWYRQTMMQGLELLAYFRNRAPLDDSGMPKDRFSAEMPDATLATLKIQPSEPRDSAVYFCASAPDRANTGELFFGEGSRLTVL.